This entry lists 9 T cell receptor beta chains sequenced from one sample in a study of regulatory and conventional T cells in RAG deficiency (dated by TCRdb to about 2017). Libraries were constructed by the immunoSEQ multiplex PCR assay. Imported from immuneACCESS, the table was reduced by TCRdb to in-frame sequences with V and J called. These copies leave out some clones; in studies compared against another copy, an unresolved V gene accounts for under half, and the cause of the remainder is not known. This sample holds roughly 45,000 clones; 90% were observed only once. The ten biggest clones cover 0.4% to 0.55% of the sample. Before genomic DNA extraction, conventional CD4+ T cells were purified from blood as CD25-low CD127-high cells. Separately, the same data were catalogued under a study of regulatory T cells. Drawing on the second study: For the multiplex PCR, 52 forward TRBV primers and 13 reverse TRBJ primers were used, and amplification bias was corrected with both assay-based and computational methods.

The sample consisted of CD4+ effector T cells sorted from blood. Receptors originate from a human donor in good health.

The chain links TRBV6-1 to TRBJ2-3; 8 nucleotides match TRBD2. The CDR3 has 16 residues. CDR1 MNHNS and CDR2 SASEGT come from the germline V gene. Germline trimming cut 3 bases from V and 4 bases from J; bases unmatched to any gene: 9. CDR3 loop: CASSDRPGLGSDTQYF. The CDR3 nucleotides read TGTGCCAGCAGTGACCGTCCGGGACTAGGCTCAGATACGCAGTATTTT.

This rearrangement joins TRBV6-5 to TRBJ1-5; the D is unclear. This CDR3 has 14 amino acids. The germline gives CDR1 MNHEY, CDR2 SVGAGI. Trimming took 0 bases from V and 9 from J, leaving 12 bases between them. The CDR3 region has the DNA TGTGCCAGCAGTTACTCGGTATCCTCTTGGCCCCAGCATTTT. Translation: CASSYSVSSWPQHF.

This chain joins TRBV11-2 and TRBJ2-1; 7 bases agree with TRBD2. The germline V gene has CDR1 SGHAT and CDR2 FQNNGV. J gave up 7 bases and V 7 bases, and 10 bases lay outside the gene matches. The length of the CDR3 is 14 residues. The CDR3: CASKSGGGSNEQFF. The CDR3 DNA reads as TGTGCCAGCAAGTCCGGCGGCGGGAGTAATGAGCAGTTCTTC.

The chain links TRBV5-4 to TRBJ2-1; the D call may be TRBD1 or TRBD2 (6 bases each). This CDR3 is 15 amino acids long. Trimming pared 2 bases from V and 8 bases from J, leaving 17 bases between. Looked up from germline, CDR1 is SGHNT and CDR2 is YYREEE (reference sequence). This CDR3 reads CASSFGGGPSHEQFF. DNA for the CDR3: TGTGCCAGCAGCTTTGGTGGGGGGCCTTCCCATGAGCAGTTCTTC.

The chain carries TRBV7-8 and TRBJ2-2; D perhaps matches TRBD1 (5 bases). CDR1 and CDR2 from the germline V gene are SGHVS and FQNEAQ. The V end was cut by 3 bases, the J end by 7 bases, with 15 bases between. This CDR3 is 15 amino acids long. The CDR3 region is CASSLSGSLLGELFF. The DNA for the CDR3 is TGTGCCAGCAGCTTGTCAGGGTCCCTACTCGGGGAGCTGTTTTTT.

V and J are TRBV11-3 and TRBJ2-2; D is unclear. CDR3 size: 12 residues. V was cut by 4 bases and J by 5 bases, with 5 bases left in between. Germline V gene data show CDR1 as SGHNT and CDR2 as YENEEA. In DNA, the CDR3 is TGTGCCAGCAGCTCCCCTACCGGGGAGCTGTTTTTT. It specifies CASSSPTGELFF.

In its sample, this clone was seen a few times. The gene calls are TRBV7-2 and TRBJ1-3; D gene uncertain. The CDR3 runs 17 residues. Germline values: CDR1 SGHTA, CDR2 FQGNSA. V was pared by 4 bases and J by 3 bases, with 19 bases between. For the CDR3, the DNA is TGTGCCAGCAGCTCACCCGAGGATGTTCCCCTTGGAAACACCATATATTTT. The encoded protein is CASSSPEDVPLGNTIYF. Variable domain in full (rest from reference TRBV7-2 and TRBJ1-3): GAGVSQSPSNKVTEKGKDVELRCDPISGHTALYWYRQSLGQGLEFLIYFQGNSAPDKSGLPSDRFSAERTGGSVSTLTIQRTQQEDSAVYLCASSSPEDVPLGNTIYFGEGSWLTVV.

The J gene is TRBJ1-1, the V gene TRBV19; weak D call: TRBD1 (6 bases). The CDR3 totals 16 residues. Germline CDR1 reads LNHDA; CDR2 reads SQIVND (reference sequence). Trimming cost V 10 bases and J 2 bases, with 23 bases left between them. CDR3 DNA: TGTGCCACTAGGCGAATGGACAGCGCCTCAAACACTGAAGCTTTCTTT. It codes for CATRRMDSASNTEAFF.

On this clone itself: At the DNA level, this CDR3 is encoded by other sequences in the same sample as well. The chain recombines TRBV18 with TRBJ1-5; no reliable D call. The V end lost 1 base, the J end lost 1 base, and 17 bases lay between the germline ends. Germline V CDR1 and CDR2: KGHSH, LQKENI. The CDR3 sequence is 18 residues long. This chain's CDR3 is CASSPLSTSDGSNQPQHF. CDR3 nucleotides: TGTGCCAGCTCACCACTCTCCACCTCGGACGGGAGCAATCAGCCCCAGCATTTT.